These 10 T cell receptor beta chains were sequenced from one sample in a study of T cell repertoires in cytomegalovirus infection. TCRdb fed the reads into MiXCR, producing one record per CDR3 protein. The sample includes a few hundred thousand distinct CDR3 sequences, about 30% seen only once; the top ten take less than 15%. The sample comprised PBMCs. The receptor set was obtained from a human donor in good health (CMV status not recorded). Some clones in this sample may be carry-over from other donors' samples.

This clonotype was observed at least ten times. The chain carries TRBV7-2 and TRBJ1-1; D is uncertain. The CDR3 consists of 15 residues. The V gene lost 0 bases and the J gene lost 2 bases, with 10 bases spanning the gap. Germline V gives CDR1 SGHTA, CDR2 FQGNSA. CDR3 DNA sequence: TGTGCCAGCAGCTTAGCGTGGCAGACCAACACTGAAGCTTTCTTT. It yields the protein CASSLAWQTNTEAFF.

This clonotype was counted between two and nine times. The J gene is TRBJ2-1, the V gene TRBV2; D perhaps matches TRBD2 (5 bases). Germline lookup yields CDR1 SNHLY and CDR2 FYNNEI. V dropped 8 bases and J dropped 4 bases, with 12 bases sitting between them. The CDR3 has 13 amino acids. CDR3 residues: CASQSSGYNEQFF. The CDR3 DNA reads as TGTGCCAGCCAAAGCAGCGGATACAATGAGCAGTTCTTC.

The J gene is TRBJ2-1, the V gene TRBV5-1; 9 bases line up with TRBD2. Germline-derived CDR1 and CDR2 are SGHRS and YFSETQ. This CDR3 region has 18 residues. With 0 bases clipped from V and 6 bases from J, the junction kept 13 bases outside the gene matches. The CDR3 DNA sequence: TGCGCCAGCAGCTTGGTCTGGGCGGGAGGGCCTGGGAGCAATGAGCAGTTCTTC. Protein product: CASSLVWAGGPGSNEQFF.

The sample holds a few counts of this clonotype. The V gene is TRBV2, the J gene TRBJ2-1, with TRBD2 identical over 14 bases. This CDR3 region has 21 residues. In germline, CDR1 is SNHLY, CDR2 FYNNEI. V dropped 6 bases and J dropped 8; count of bases not matched to a gene: 24. Here the CDR3 reads CASRRTDWTSGRFSSGDEQFF. The CDR3 DNA reads as TGTGCCAGCAGAAGGACAGACTGGACTAGCGGGAGGTTTAGTTCAGGCGATGAGCAGTTCTTC.

The chain uses TRBV28 and TRBJ1-1, with D possibly TRBD1 on 6 matching bases. V lost 5 bases, J lost 3 bases, and 13 bases lay in between. Germline values: CDR1 MDHEN, CDR2 SYDVKM. The CDR3 has 14 amino acids. CDR3 DNA: TGTGCCAGCAGTACCGTTAGGGGGTACACTGAAGCTTTCTTT. Amino acids: CASSTVRGYTEAFF.

This clonotype turned up a few times. The chain joins TRBV5-4 to TRBJ2-1; D is unclear. This CDR3 region has 13 residues. Germline V gene lookup returns CDR1 SGHNT and CDR2 YYREEE (reference sequence). Trimming took 7 bases from V and 3 from J, leaving 11 bases between them. The CDR3 DNA reads as TGTGCCAGCGGTAGTGCCCTCTACAATGAGCAGTTCTTC. Translation gives CASGSALYNEQFF.

This clonotype was detected a few times. The chain links TRBV24-1 to TRBJ2-3; D gene ambiguous. Trimming cost V 3 bases and J 1 base, with 13 bases left between them. The CDR3 is 16 residues long. Germline V gene lookup returns CDR1 KGHDR and CDR2 SFDVKD. In nucleotides, the CDR3 is TGTGCCACCAGTGATCGGAAAGACGCTCGCACAGATACGCAGTATTTT. It specifies CATSDRKDARTDTQYF.

In its sample, this clonotype was seen many times. The chain combines TRBV7-2 with TRBJ2-7; TRBD1 might be the D (5 bases). V was pared by 3 bases and J by 7 bases, with 10 bases between. In germline, CDR1 is SGHTA, CDR2 FQGNSA. The CDR3 is 12 residues long. The CDR3 DNA reads as TGTGCCAGCAGCTTGGGGCGGCAGGAGCAGTACTTC. Amino acids: CASSLGRQEQYF.

This clonotype was detected only a few times. The chain employs TRBV20-1 and TRBJ2-4; a weak D match, TRBD1 (6 bases). Germline V gives CDR1 DFQATT, CDR2 SNEGSKA (reference sequence). V was clipped by 2 bases and J by 7 bases, with 18 bases between them. The CDR3 spans 15 residues. CDR3 in DNA: TGCAGTGCTAGAAGGGTAACAGGGCTGGGGAACATTCAGTACTTC. Amino acid sequence: CSARRVTGLGNIQYF.

The CDR3 protein is CASSRPTVYEQYF. The CDR3 nucleotides are TGTGCCAGCAGCCGACCCACGGTTTACGAGCAGTACTTC. The chain couples TRBV6-6 to TRBJ2-7, with D unclear. CDR1 and CDR2 from the germline V gene are MNHNY and SVGAGI (reference sequence). Between the trimmed V and J ends, which lost 6 bases and 4 bases, there was a span of 13 bases. The length of the CDR3 is 13 residues.